A single sample gave rise to the 31 T cell receptor beta chains below, sequenced in a study of blood T cell repertoires in COVID-19. Clones were sequenced by immunoSEQ multiplex PCR, and TCRdb holds only the in-frame ones, with some missing. Among about 70,000 clones listed, roughly 86% were seen once. Sequences were obtained from peripheral blood. The receptors originated from a human donor in a cohort sampled during active COVID-19.

This chain uses TRBV29-1 with TRBJ1-1; D ambiguous. Germline V gene data show CDR1 as SQVTM and CDR2 as ANQGSEA. The germline V and J ends were trimmed by 4 bases and 11 bases, with 14 bases remaining between them. The CDR3 runs to 11 residues. The CDR3 is CSVGTVQVAFF. CDR3 sequence (DNA): TGCAGCGTTGGAACGGTCCAGGTTGCTTTCTTT. The entire variable domain, with the rest obtained from reference TRBV29-1 and TRBJ1-1, is as follows: SAVISQKPSRDICQRGTSLTIQCQVDSQVTMMFWYRQQPGQSLTLIATANQGSEATYESGFVIDKFPISRPNLTFSTLTVSNMSPEDSSIYLCSVGTVQVAFFGQGTRLTVV.

The chain employs TRBV28 and TRBJ2-5; maybe TRBD2 (5 bases). This CDR3 has 13 residues. Trimming took 6 bases from V and 2 from J, leaving 10 bases between them. The germline CDR1 and CDR2 sequences are MDHEN and SYDVKM. The CDR3, as DNA: TGTGCCAGCAGAATGAGCGGTCAAGAGACCCAGTACTTC. It yields the protein CASRMSGQETQYF.

The chain couples TRBV18 to TRBJ2-7; 7 nucleotides align to TRBD1. From germline, CDR1 is KGHSH and CDR2 LQKENI. V shed 5 bases and J 3 bases; nucleotides not matched to a gene: 7. This CDR3 is 14 amino acids long. CDR3: CASSAIGQDYEQYF. The CDR3 DNA sequence: TGTGCCAGCTCAGCCATAGGACAGGACTACGAGCAGTACTTC.

The chain joins TRBV3-1 (or the pseudogene TRBV3-2) to TRBJ1-1; D is uncertain. The CDR3 has 14 residues. Looked up from germline, CDR1 is LGHDT and CDR2 is YNNKEL (reference sequence). With 1 base removed from V and 7 bases from J, the gap between germline ends came to 13 bases. The CDR3 DNA reads as TGTGCCAGCAGCCAAGGTATGAGGGCTAATGAAGCTTTCTTT. This sequence encodes CASSQGMRANEAFF.

The chain employs TRBV2 and TRBJ1-4, with D uncertain. Germline loops: CDR1 SNHLY, CDR2 FYNNEI. The CDR3 is 13 residues long. The V end was cut by 8 bases, the J end by 2 bases, with 9 bases between. The CDR3 reads CASCRGTNEKLFF. CDR3 DNA sequence: TGTGCCAGCTGCCGCGGGACTAATGAAAAACTGTTTTTT.

This chain uses TRBV7-6 with TRBJ2-5; 7 nucleotides agree with TRBD1. The CDR3 spans 14 residues. Trimming cost V 4 bases and J 1 base; bases outside gene matches: 3. Germline-derived CDR1 and CDR2 are SGHVS and FNYEAQ. In DNA, the CDR3 is TGTGCCAGCAGCTCACAGGGGAGCCAAGAGACCCAGTACTTC. Amino acids: CASSSQGSQETQYF.

This chain uses TRBV5-4 with TRBJ1-2; D is perhaps TRBD1 (6 bases). V was shortened by 1 base and J by 6 bases, with 22 bases between the two germline ends. CDR1 is SGHNT and CDR2 is YYREEE in the germline V gene (reference sequence). The length of the CDR3 is 17 residues. The CDR3 sequence is CASSLPGAGGGPNGYTF. CDR3 sequence (DNA): TGTGCCAGCAGCTTGCCCGGGGCCGGGGGGGGCCCTAATGGCTACACCTTC.

The table lists this clone with a count of one. This chain connects TRBV3-1 (or the pseudogene TRBV3-2) to TRBJ2-3; 10 bases fit TRBD2. CDR1 is LGHDT and CDR2 is YNNKEL in the germline V gene (reference sequence). Unmatched junction bases numbered 12, after V lost 1 base and J lost 2 bases. The CDR3 length is 19 residues. This chain's CDR3 is CASSQGKIAGGSDTDTQYF. The CDR3 region has the DNA TGTGCCAGCAGCCAAGGAAAGATAGCGGGGGGAAGCGACACAGATACGCAGTATTTT.

The chain links TRBV11-2 to TRBJ2-3, with no clear D. There are 14 residues in the CDR3. The germline CDR1 and CDR2 sequences are SGHAT and FQNNGV. Deletions cut 5 bases from V and 1 base from J, with 10 bases between. CDR3 DNA sequence: TGTGCCAGCAGCCCGCGAGGTGGCACAGATACGCAGTATTTT. It specifies CASSPRGGTDTQYF.

This clone was seen a few times. The V call is TRBV5-6, the J call TRBJ2-3; D may be TRBD1 (6 bases). V was trimmed by 4 bases and J by 4 bases, leaving 13 bases between them. The germline CDR1 and CDR2 sequences are SGHDT and YYEEEE. CDR3 length: 14 amino acids. The chain's CDR3 is CASSRFEGADTQYF. CDR3 bases: TGTGCCAGCAGCCGGTTTGAGGGGGCAGATACGCAGTATTTT.

The chain combines TRBV5-4 with TRBJ2-1, with TRBD2 matching over 10 bases. Germline lookup yields CDR1 SGHNT and CDR2 YYREEE (reference sequence). V lost 0 bases and J lost 0; bases outside the gene matches: 3. The CDR3 loop spans 17 amino acids. CDR3 nucleotide sequence: TGTGCCAGCAGCTTGGATCCTAGCGGGGGCTCCTACAATGAGCAGTTCTTC. It encodes CASSLDPSGGSYNEQFF.

This chain joins TRBV14 and TRBJ1-2; 9 bases are shared with TRBD1. The CDR3 runs to 19 residues. Losses at the gene ends were 2 bases for V and 4 bases for J; bases not matched to a gene: 17. The germline V gene has CDR1 SGHDN and CDR2 FVKESK. In DNA, the CDR3 is TGTGCCAGCAGCCAATATTTTATGGAGGGACAGGGAGTCGGCTATGGCTACACCTTC. It codes for CASSQYFMEGQGVGYGYTF.

This chain links TRBV29-1 with TRBJ2-7; a weak D match, TRBD1 (6 bases). The CDR3 loop spans 12 amino acids. Germline CDR1 is SQVTM and CDR2 is ANQGSEA. V gave up 0 bases and J gave up 6 bases, with 9 bases separating them. The CDR3 bases are TGCAGCGTTGAAGATCAGGGGCGCGAGCAGTACTTC. This translates into CSVEDQGREQYF.

The V and J genes are TRBV5-1 and TRBJ2-7; D is perhaps TRBD1 (6 bases). Germline V lookup: CDR1 SGHRS, CDR2 YFSETQ. The CDR3 totals 14 residues. Trimming shortened V by 0 bases and J by 5 bases, and 12 bases separated the two germline ends. Here the CDR3 reads CASSLEGVKDEQYF. CDR3 sequence (DNA): TGCGCCAGCAGCTTGGAGGGGGTAAAGGACGAGCAGTACTTC. Complete variable domain (other parts from reference TRBV5-1 and TRBJ2-7): KAGVTQTPRYLIKTRGQQVTLSCSPISGHRSVSWYQQTPGQGLQFLFEYFSETQRNKGNFPGRFSGRQFSNSRSEMNVSTLELGDSALYLCASSLEGVKDEQYFGPGTRLTVT.

This clone was picked up one time. The genes are TRBV19 and TRBJ1-3; D unclear. Germline lookup yields CDR1 LNHDA and CDR2 SQIVND (reference sequence). Trimming took off 3 bases at V and 0 bases at J, with 9 bases between the two ends. This CDR3 spans 15 amino acids. CDR3 DNA: TGTGCCAGTAGTATTACCCAGGTCTCTGGAAACACCATATATTTT. Amino acid sequence: CASSITQVSGNTIYF.

The chain uses TRBV5-5 and TRBJ1-1, with D unresolved. The germline gives CDR1 SGHKS, CDR2 YYEKEE (reference sequence). This CDR3 comprises 13 residues. V was clipped by 2 bases and J by 5 bases, with 10 bases between them. The CDR3 region is CASSLREGTEAFF. The CDR3 DNA follows: TGTGCCAGCAGCTTAAGGGAGGGAACTGAAGCTTTCTTT.

The V gene is TRBV7-9, the J gene TRBJ1-1; 9 bases line up with TRBD1. The junction had 7 bases not matched to a gene; V was cut back by 2 bases and J by 6 bases. The CDR3 extends over 15 amino acids. The germline V gene encodes CDR1 SEHNR and CDR2 FQNEAQ (reference sequence). Written as DNA, the CDR3 is TGTGCCAGCAGCTTATCGGGACAGGGTATCTCTGAAGCTTTCTTT. It encodes CASSLSGQGISEAFF.

This clone was found a few times. V usage is TRBV6-5 and J usage is TRBJ1-6; 7 nucleotides match TRBD1. J gave up 8 bases and V 2 bases, and 6 bases lay outside the gene matches. The CDR3 is 15 amino acids. Germline CDR1 is MNHEY and CDR2 is SVGAGI. The CDR3: CASSYHRQGYSPLHF. As DNA, the CDR3 is TGTGCCAGCAGTTACCATCGACAGGGATATTCACCCCTCCACTTT.

The table lists this clone with a count of one. The chain joins TRBV24-1 to TRBJ2-7, with 10 nucleotides matching TRBD1. The CDR3 totals 14 residues. CDR1 KGHDR and CDR2 SFDVKD come from the germline V gene. V lost 6 bases to trimming and J lost 5 bases; unmatched junction nucleotides: 6. CDR3 bases: TGTGCCACCAGTTCCGGGACAGGGGCGAACGAGCAGTACTTC. It codes for CATSSGTGANEQYF.

V is TRBV7-2 and J is TRBJ2-5; TRBD2 aligns across 8 bases. CDR1 SGHTA and CDR2 FQGNSA come from the germline V gene. The CDR3 has 14 residues. V was pared by 1 base and J by 4 bases, with 2 bases of the junction left unmatched. The CDR3 DNA reads as TGTGCCAGCAGCTTAGTCGGGGGGGGAGAGACCCAGTACTTC. Its translation is CASSLVGGGETQYF.

The J gene is TRBJ1-5, the V gene TRBV2, with 7 positions matching TRBD1. Germline assignment: CDR1 SNHLY and CDR2 FYNNEI. CDR3 size: 17 residues. Unmatched junction bases numbered 17, after V lost 6 bases and J lost 6 bases. The CDR3 sequence is CASRGRGGGSAGQPQHF. The DNA of the CDR3 is TGTGCCAGCAGGGGCCGCGGAGGGGGCTCGGCGGGTCAGCCCCAGCATTTT. Variable domain in full (rest from reference TRBV2 and TRBJ1-5): EPEVTQTPSHQVTQMGQEVILRCVPISNHLYFYWYRQILGQKVEFLVSFYNNEISEKSEIFDDQFSVERPDGSNFTLKIRSTKLEDSAMYFCASRGRGGGSAGQPQHFGDGTRLSIL.

The rearrangement links TRBV7-2 to TRBJ2-7; 9 positions agree with TRBD1. The CDR3 totals 13 residues. With 3 bases clipped from V and 6 bases from J, the junction kept 3 bases outside the gene matches. Per germline, CDR1 SGHTA and CDR2 FQGNSA. In nucleotides, the CDR3 is TGTGCCAGCAGCTTGGACAGGGGTCGCGAGCAGTACTTC. Translating gives CASSLDRGREQYF.

The chain uses TRBV5-6 and TRBJ2-1; 8 bases map to TRBD1. In germline, CDR1 is SGHDT, CDR2 YYEEEE. V shed 6 bases and J 7 bases; nucleotides not matched to a gene: 12. The CDR3 is made up of 15 amino acids. The CDR3 DNA reads as TGTGCCAGCACCCGAAGACAGGGGTTTAGAAATGAGCAGTTCTTC. This translates into CASTRRQGFRNEQFF. Looking up the rest from reference TRBV5-6 and TRBJ2-1 gives the full variable domain: DAGVTQSPTHLIKTRGQQVTLRCSPKSGHDTVSWYQQALGQGPQFIFQYYEEEERQRGNFPDRFSGHQFPNYSSELNVNALLLGDSALYLCASTRRQGFRNEQFFGPGTRLTVL.

The chain uses TRBV5-1 and TRBJ1-1, with D perhaps TRBD1 (5 bases). Germline-derived CDR1 and CDR2 are SGHRS and YFSETQ. V was pared by 4 bases and J by 1 base, with 11 bases between. The CDR3 has 14 residues. CDR3 in amino acids: CASSPDSSNTEAFF. In DNA form, the CDR3 reads TGCGCCAGCAGCCCTGACAGTTCGAACACTGAAGCTTTCTTT. The full variable domain, rest sourced from reference TRBV5-1 and TRBJ1-1, is KAGVTQTPRYLIKTRGQQVTLSCSPISGHRSVSWYQQTPGQGLQFLFEYFSETQRNKGNFPGRFSGRQFSNSRSEMNVSTLELGDSALYLCASSPDSSNTEAFFGQGTRLTVV.

The chain employs TRBV3-1 (or the pseudogene TRBV3-2) and TRBJ2-2, with TRBD2 as a possible D gene (5 bases). The CDR3 is made up of 14 amino acids. CDR1 and CDR2 from the germline V gene are LGHDT and YNNKEL (reference sequence). V was shortened by 1 base and J by 8 bases, with 11 bases between the two germline ends. The DNA for the CDR3 is TGTGCCAGCAGCCAAGTAGGAGGAATTGGGGAGCTGTTTTTT. Its protein product is CASSQVGGIGELFF.

This chain connects TRBV19 to TRBJ2-7; TRBD1 matches 7 bases. This CDR3 has 14 residues. Germline CDR1 reads LNHDA; CDR2 reads SQIVND (reference sequence). The V gene end was trimmed by 6 bases and the J gene end by 2 bases; junction bases not matched to a gene: 7. CDR3 loop: CASSVRDRPYEQYF. CDR3 nucleotides: TGTGCCAGTAGCGTAAGGGACAGACCCTACGAGCAGTACTTC. Full variable domain (missing parts from reference TRBV19 and TRBJ2-7): DGGITQSPKYLFRKEGQNVTLSCEQNLNHDAMYWYRQDPGQGLRLIYYSQIVNDFQKGDIAEGYSVSREKKESFPLTVTSAQKNPTAFYLCASSVRDRPYEQYFGPGTRLTVT.

By frequency in the sample, this clone is medium-sized. The rearrangement uses TRBV30 and TRBJ2-7; TRBD1 matches at 7 bases. CDR1 GTSNPN and CDR2 SVGIG come from the germline V gene (reference sequence). The CDR3 totals 14 residues. With V trimmed by 0 bases and J by 4 bases, 6 bases remained unmatched. CDR3 region: CAWSVAGGIYEQYF. DNA for the CDR3: TGTGCCTGGAGTGTGGCAGGGGGAATATACGAGCAGTACTTC.

The chain links TRBV19 to TRBJ2-6; 8 positions agree with TRBD1. The CDR3 has 18 amino acids. Trimming took 3 bases from V and 1 from J; bases not matched to a gene: 8. Germline lookup yields CDR1 LNHDA and CDR2 SQIVND (reference sequence). CDR3 sequence (DNA): TGTGCCAGTAGTATCCTCCCAGGGGGCGCGTCTGGGGCCAACGTCCTGACTTTC. As protein: CASSILPGGASGANVLTF.

The chain combines TRBV3-1 (or the pseudogene TRBV3-2) with TRBJ2-5, with 12 bases lining up with TRBD2. The CDR3 spans 16 residues. The V gene's germline CDR1 is LGHDT and CDR2 YNNKEL (reference sequence). V trimming: 4 bases; J trimming: 4 bases; junction bases outside the gene matches: 7. The CDR3 sequence: CASSRTSGAFSETQYF. The CDR3 DNA is TGTGCCAGCAGCCGGACTAGCGGGGCGTTTTCAGAGACCCAGTACTTC.

The V and J genes are TRBV12-3 or TRBV12-4 and TRBJ2-7; 7 bases match TRBD2. V shed 5 bases and J 9 bases; nucleotides not matched to a gene: 7. The CDR3 runs 12 residues. The DNA of the CDR3 is TGTGCCAGCAGTCCGTGGCGGGGGATGCAGTACTTC. Translated: CASSPWRGMQYF.

J is TRBJ2-7 and V is TRBV7-9, with 10 nucleotides matching TRBD2. The V gene's germline CDR1 is SEHNR and CDR2 FQNEAQ (reference sequence). The J segment lost 7 bases and the V segment lost 3 bases, leaving 9 bases of the junction unmatched. The CDR3 covers 15 residues. CDR3 region: CASSLSSGGAKEQYF. CDR3 nucleotide sequence: TGTGCCAGCAGCTTGTCTAGCGGGGGTGCGAAGGAGCAGTACTTC.